Following are 28 T cell receptor beta chains from one sample sequenced in a study of T cell repertoires in cytomegalovirus infection. No antigen is known for these receptors. One entry per CDR3 protein results from TCRdb running MiXCR on the reads. The sample consists of about 160,000 distinct CDR3 sequences, about 20% of them appearing once. Sequencing was performed on CD8+ T cells from cultured PBMCs, taken from culture after CMV antigen stimulation. Receptor source: a human donor in good health (CMV status not recorded). Some clones in this sample may be carry-over from other donors' samples.

V gene TRBV4-1 combines with J gene TRBJ1-2, with D tentatively TRBD1 (6 bases). Trimming took off 0 bases at V and 3 bases at J, with 14 bases between the two ends. The length of the CDR3 is 16 residues. Germline-derived CDR1 and CDR2 are MGHRA and YSYEKL. The CDR3 sequence: CASSQDAGAPYYGYTF. The CDR3 DNA is TGCGCCAGCAGCCAAGATGCGGGGGCCCCTTACTATGGCTACACCTTC.

The V gene is TRBV4-1, the J gene TRBJ2-2, with D unresolved. Trimming pared 4 bases from V and 11 bases from J, leaving 14 bases between. The CDR3 runs to 13 residues. Germline V gene sequence: CDR1 MGHRA, CDR2 YSYEKL. The CDR3 spells CASSLLPSRELFF. CDR3 DNA: TGCGCCAGCAGCCTCCTGCCTTCGAGAGAGCTGTTTTTT.

The chain combines TRBV7-9 with TRBJ2-7, with 7 bases fitting TRBD2. V lost 5 bases to trimming and J lost 1 base; unmatched junction nucleotides: 5. This CDR3 is 14 amino acids long. Germline CDR1 SEHNR, CDR2 FQNEAQ (reference sequence). The CDR3 bases are TGTGCCAGCAGCGGGGGGGAATCTTCCTACGAGCAGTACTTC. Translation: CASSGGESSYEQYF.

The sample holds a few counts of this clonotype. The CDR3 nucleotides are TGTGCCAGCAGTTATCATCCAGGGTACGGTGAAGCTTTCTTT. Its protein is CASSYHPGYGEAFF. The rearrangement links TRBV6-5 to TRBJ1-1, with D maybe TRBD1 (5 bases). Germline loops: CDR1 MNHEY, CDR2 SVGAGI. V lost 3 bases and J lost 7, with 15 bases in between. The CDR3 runs to 14 residues.

The genes are TRBV19 and TRBJ1-1; 10 bases agree with TRBD1. V shed 3 bases and J 1 base; nucleotides not matched to a gene: 8. Germline values: CDR1 LNHDA, CDR2 SQIVND (reference sequence). The CDR3 length is 17 residues. The CDR3 loop reads CASSILGTGASNTEAFF. The CDR3 bases are TGTGCCAGTAGTATCCTCGGGACAGGGGCGTCGAACACTGAAGCTTTCTTT.

With respect to this clonotype: Compared with germline, one end of the junction differs, possibly owing to a read error. This sequence joins TRBV4-1 and TRBJ2-2; 9 bases map to TRBD1. The germline V gene encodes CDR1 MGHRA and CDR2 YSYEKL. The CDR3 sequence is 17 residues long. CDR3 region: CASSQDPGTGNAGELFF. DNA for the CDR3: TGCGCCAGCAGCCAAGACCCCGGGACAGGGAACGCCGGGGAGCTGTTTTTT.

This clonotype was detected only a few times. This sequence joins TRBV27 and TRBJ1-2, with TRBD1 identical over 8 bases. The germline CDR1 and CDR2 sequences are MNHEY and SMNVEV (reference sequence). The CDR3 length is 13 residues. V shed 2 bases, J shed 4 bases, and the junction held 0 bases outside the gene matches. CDR3 DNA sequence: TGTGCCAGCAGTTTAGACAGGGGCTATGGCTACACCTTC. Translation gives CASSLDRGYGYTF.

This clonotype was seen more than once but under ten times. The chain uses TRBV27 and TRBJ2-5; D unclear. Trimming took off 2 bases at V and 1 base at J, with 8 bases between the two ends. This CDR3 is 14 amino acids long. Germline CDR1 MNHEY, CDR2 SMNVEV (reference sequence). CDR3 sequence: CASSLRVGQETQYF. The DNA for the CDR3 is TGTGCCAGCAGTTTAAGGGTAGGCCAAGAGACCCAGTACTTC.

In its sample, this clonotype was seen a few times. The chain links TRBV12-3 or TRBV12-4 to TRBJ2-5; D may correspond to TRBD1 or TRBD2 (6 bases each). Trimming stripped 6 bases from V and 1 base from J, with 15 bases between. The CDR3 is 15 amino acids. CDR3 loop: CASSPGAGSQETQYF. The CDR3 nucleotides are TGTGCCAGCAGCCCGGGGGCAGGGTCCCAAGAGACCCAGTACTTC.

J is TRBJ1-1 and V is TRBV6-2 or TRBV6-3; D uncertain. The germline CDR1 and CDR2 sequences are MNHEY and SVGEGT. CDR3 size: 13 residues. Trimming left V 6 bases short and J 6 bases short, with 14 bases between. The DNA of the CDR3 is TGTGCCAGCAGCAATGGACGGGAGGCTGAAGCTTTCTTT. Its translation is CASSNGREAEAFF.

CDR3 in amino acids: CASSSEGAGYTF. In DNA, the CDR3 is TGTGCCAGCAGCTCGGAGGGTGCTGGCTACACCTTC. The chain joins TRBV7-2 to TRBJ1-2; no firm D call. The V end was cut by 4 bases, the J end by 7 bases, with 10 bases between. The CDR3 consists of 12 residues. Per the germline V gene, CDR1 is SGHTA and CDR2 is FQGNSA.

This chain joins TRBV7-2 and TRBJ2-7; D is ambiguous. With 3 bases removed from V and 2 bases from J, the gap between germline ends came to 20 bases. Germline V CDR1 and CDR2: SGHTA, FQGNSA. The CDR3 sequence is 17 residues long. Written as DNA, the CDR3 is TGTGCCAGCAGCTTCTTTAAGGAACAAATGAGAACCTACGAGCAGTACTTC. This sequence encodes CASSFFKEQMRTYEQYF. The variable domain in full, with the rest retrieved from reference TRBV7-2 and TRBJ2-7, is GAGVSQSPSNKVTEKGKDVELRCDPISGHTALYWYRQSLGQGLEFLIYFQGNSAPDKSGLPSDRFSAERTGGSVSTLTIQRTQQEDSAVYLCASSFFKEQMRTYEQYFGPGTRLTVT.

This clonotype was found a few times. V gene TRBV9 combines with J gene TRBJ1-1; no clear D. Trimming shortened V by 4 bases and J by 3 bases, and 16 bases separated the two germline ends. This CDR3 comprises 15 residues. Per the germline V gene, CDR1 is SGDLS and CDR2 is YYNGEE. The chain's CDR3 is CASSKGKTMYTEAFF. The CDR3 DNA is TGTGCCAGCAGCAAGGGCAAGACGATGTACACTGAAGCTTTCTTT.

In DNA, the CDR3 is TGTGCCAGCCAAGGGACAGGGGCGGCCTACGAGCAGTACTTC. Encoded protein: CASQGTGAAYEQYF. The genes are TRBV28 and TRBJ2-7; TRBD1 agrees at 10 bases. Germline V gene data show CDR1 as MDHEN and CDR2 as SYDVKM. Trimming took 8 bases from V and 2 from J; bases not matched to a gene: 6. The CDR3 has 14 residues. Filled out from reference TRBV28 and TRBJ2-7, the complete variable domain reads DVKVTQSSRYLVKRTGEKVFLECVQDMDHENMFWYRQDPGLGLRLIYFSYDVKMKEKGDIPEGYSVSREKKERFSLILESASTNQTSMYLCASQGTGAAYEQYFGPGTRLTVT.

This clonotype was picked up a small number of times. The chain links TRBV6-5 to TRBJ2-3, with TRBD2 matching over 11 bases. The V segment lost 4 bases and the J segment 0 bases; nucleotides outside the gene matches: 3. This CDR3 has 16 residues. Germline V CDR1 and CDR2: MNHEY, SVGAGI. Here the CDR3 reads CASSLSSGGSTDTQYF. The CDR3 DNA is TGTGCCAGCAGTTTGTCTAGCGGGGGGAGCACAGATACGCAGTATTTT.

V usage is TRBV6-1 and J usage is TRBJ1-6; tentatively, D is TRBD1 (6 bases). This CDR3 is 16 amino acids long. With 1 base removed from V and 5 bases from J, the gap between germline ends came to 12 bases. Germline CDR1 is MNHNS and CDR2 is SASEGT. DNA for the CDR3: TGTGCCAGCAGTGAAGAGGGGGGGCGACATAATTCACCCCTCCACTTT. Translation: CASSEEGGRHNSPLHF.

This clonotype was observed a few times. The chain employs TRBV7-9 and TRBJ2-1, with D maybe TRBD2 (5 bases). The CDR3 covers 17 residues. V was clipped by 2 bases and J by 1 base, with 15 bases between them. Germline CDR1 and CDR2: SEHNR and FQNEAQ (reference sequence). The CDR3 reads CASSLPGRPGSYNEQFF. The DNA for the CDR3 is TGTGCCAGCAGCTTACCAGGACGCCCGGGGTCCTACAATGAGCAGTTCTTC.

This clonotype was recorded many times. The chain links TRBV7-2 to TRBJ1-5; TRBD1 is a possible D gene (5 bases). The CDR3 is made up of 11 amino acids. Per germline, CDR1 SGHTA and CDR2 FQGNSA. V was shortened by 6 bases and J by 6 bases, with 6 bases between the two germline ends. CDR3 sequence reads: CASRGAQPQHF. CDR3 coding DNA: TGTGCCAGCAGAGGGGCTCAGCCCCAGCATTTT.

The chain recombines TRBV5-4 with TRBJ2-6; TRBD2 might be the D (5 bases). This CDR3 is built from 16 residues. V was trimmed by 1 base and J by 0 bases, leaving 8 bases between them. CDR1 is SGHNT, CDR2 YYREEE, per germline (reference sequence). The CDR3 spells CASSLFGDSGANVLTF. The CDR3 DNA sequence: TGTGCCAGCAGCTTGTTCGGGGACTCTGGGGCCAACGTCCTGACTTTC.

The chain uses TRBV7-2 and TRBJ2-1; 11 bases align to TRBD2. V shed 0 bases and J 8 bases; nucleotides not matched to a gene: 6. The CDR3 has 16 residues. The germline gives CDR1 SGHTA, CDR2 FQGNSA. In DNA, the CDR3 is TGTGCCAGCAGCTTAGCACTAGCGGGGGCCTGGGATGAGCAGTTCTTC. This translates into CASSLALAGAWDEQFF.

This clonotype was found a few times. The CDR3, as DNA: TGTGCCAGCAGTTACTCGAGGCGGACAGTCTACAATGAGCAGTTCTTC. Residues: CASSYSRRTVYNEQFF. V gene TRBV6-2 or TRBV6-3 combines with J gene TRBJ2-1; tentative D call: TRBD1 (6 bases). The germline CDR1 and CDR2 sequences are MNHEY and SVGEGT. The CDR3 covers 16 residues. Trimming pared 0 bases from V and 3 bases from J, leaving 12 bases between.

In the case of this clonotype: One end of the junction does not line up with germline, which may come from a read error. Here the CDR3 DNA reads TGTGCCAGCAGTCACACCTGGGACGCCCAAGAGGCCCAGTACTTC. It encodes CASSHTWDAQEAQYF. The chain recombines TRBV6-2 or TRBV6-3 with TRBJ2-5; TRBD1 or TRBD2 may be the D gene (5 bases each). The germline CDR1 and CDR2 sequences are MNHEY and SVGEGT. This CDR3 spans 15 amino acids.

This clonotype showed up just a few times. V and J are TRBV13 and TRBJ2-7; 10 bases fit TRBD1. J was trimmed by 4 bases and V by 4 bases; bases with no gene match: 7. This CDR3 contains 15 residues. Germline V gene lookup returns CDR1 PRHDT and CDR2 FYEKMQ (reference sequence). The DNA for the CDR3 is TGTGCCAGCAGCTCAACAGGACAGGGGGGGTACGAGCAGTACTTC. This codes for CASSSTGQGGYEQYF.

The chain has TRBV11-1 and TRBJ1-5; unclear D gene. The CDR3 has 16 amino acids. Per germline, CDR1 SGHAT and CDR2 FQDESV (reference sequence). V gave up 2 bases and J gave up 3 bases, with 14 bases separating them. Written as DNA, the CDR3 is TGTGCCAGCAGCTTATCAAGTTCTCGCTTCAATCAGCCCCAGCATTTT. Translation gives CASSLSSSRFNQPQHF.

This clonotype was detected a few times. The V gene is TRBV7-2, the J gene TRBJ1-1; D is undetermined. V was shortened by 5 bases and J by 0 bases, with 16 bases between the two germline ends. Per germline, CDR1 SGHTA and CDR2 FQGNSA. CDR3 length: 16 amino acids. The CDR3 DNA reads as TGTGCCAGCAGCCTTTTGGGCGGCGGGATGAACACTGAAGCTTTCTTT. Translated, it gives CASSLLGGGMNTEAFF.

This rearrangement joins TRBV20-1 to TRBJ2-7; TRBD1 matches 7 bases. This CDR3 region has 15 residues. V was pared by 5 bases and J by 0 bases, with 10 bases of the junction left unmatched. Germline V CDR1 and CDR2: DFQATT, SNEGSKA (reference sequence). CDR3: CSAPTGAINSYEQYF. In nucleotides, the CDR3 is TGCAGTGCTCCCACAGGGGCCATAAACTCCTACGAGCAGTACTTC.

The chain links TRBV18 to TRBJ1-5, with TRBD1 identical over 7 bases. This CDR3 is 16 amino acids long. V was pared by 3 bases and J by 1 base, with 6 bases of the junction left unmatched. CDR1 and CDR2 (germline): KGHSH, LQKENI. CDR3 nucleotide sequence: TGTGCCAGCTCACCGGAGGGACAGTCAAGCAATCAGCCCCAGCATTTT. Amino acid sequence: CASSPEGQSSNQPQHF.

This clonotype was detected many times. CDR3 sequence: CASSYHRQGRGHTDTQYF. The CDR3 coding sequence is TGTGCCAGCAGTTACCATCGACAGGGGAGGGGGCACACAGATACGCAGTATTTT. The chain combines TRBV6-2 or TRBV6-3 with TRBJ2-3; D is perhaps TRBD1 (8 bases). V gave up 2 bases and J gave up 2 bases, with 20 bases separating them. The length of the CDR3 is 18 residues. CDR1 MNHEY and CDR2 SVGEGT come from the germline V gene.